This is a list of T cell receptor beta chains from one sample in a study of sequential checkpoint blockade in melanoma. Profiled with immunoSEQ multiplex PCR; TCRdb holds only in-frame clones, not every one. The repertoire has some 17,000 clones, 80% of them found once; the top ten carry about 11%. This specimen consisted of CD8+ T cells sorted from blood (inferred from file names), obtained from a patient given nivolumab and ipilimumab in sequence. These TCRs come from a human donor with melanoma. Both conserved end residues are part of each CDR3. The D gene is left open where the match is weak. Clone sizes are given selectively: once, few, many, or a class where the clone is expanded.

J: TRBJ2-7
V: TRBV25-1
size: few
D: .
CDR3: CASSVIYEQYF
DNA: TGTGCCAGCAGTGTAATATACGAGCAGTACTTC

J: TRBJ2-7
V: TRBV27
size: .
D: .
CDR3: CASSASVSYEQYF
DNA: TGTGCCAGCAGTGCTAGCGTCTCCTACGAGCAGTACTTC

J: TRBJ1-6
V: TRBV6-4
size: .
D: .
CDR3: CASSDPGVNSPLHF
DNA: TGTGCCAGCAGTGACCCCGGGGTTAATTCACCCCTCCACTTT

J: TRBJ2-7
V: TRBV6-5
size: .
D: TRBD2
CDR3: CASGPGGLREQYF
DNA: TGTGCCAGCGGTCCGGGGGGATTGCGAGAGCAGTACTTC

J: TRBJ1-2
V: TRBV4-1
size: .
D: .
CDR3: CASSHLAGTENYGYTF
DNA: TGCGCCAGCAGCCACTTGGCGGGGACTGAAAACTATGGCTACACCTTC

J: TRBJ2-2
V: TRBV28
size: .
D: TRBD1
CDR3: CASSLRGGPGELFF
DNA: TGTGCCAGCAGTTTACGAGGGGGCCCCGGGGAGCTGTTTTTT

J: TRBJ2-7
V: TRBV14
size: .
D: TRBD2
CDR3: CASSQDLAGYEQYF
DNA: TGTGCCAGCAGCCAAGATCTAGCGGGTTACGAGCAGTACTTC

J: TRBJ1-2
V: TRBV7-2
size: .
D: .
CDR3: CASTLAGDGANYGYTF
DNA: TGTGCCAGCACTCTAGCAGGTGACGGAGCTAACTATGGCTACACCTTC

J: TRBJ1-5
V: TRBV4-1
size: .
D: .
CDR3: CASSQDAGGAYQPQHF
DNA: TGCGCCAGCAGCCAAGATGCCGGGGGTGCGTATCAGCCCCAGCATTTT

J: TRBJ2-7
V: TRBV6-5
size: .
D: TRBD1
CDR3: CASKEGTVSYEQYF
DNA: TGTGCCAGCAAGGAAGGGACAGTCTCCTACGAGCAGTACTTC

J: TRBJ1-1
V: TRBV7-9
size: .
D: .
CDR3: CASSSTDTMNTEAFF
DNA: TGTGCCAGCAGCTCCACTGATACCATGAACACTGAAGCTTTCTTT

J: TRBJ2-7
V: TRBV30
size: .
D: .
CDR3: CAWSVRWGDGYEQYF
DNA: TGTGCCTGGAGTGTACGGTGGGGGGACGGCTACGAGCAGTACTTC

J: TRBJ1-2
V: TRBV11-2
size: .
D: .
CDR3: CASSFQDFYGYTF
DNA: TGTGCCAGCAGCTTTCAGGATTTTTATGGCTACACCTTC

J: TRBJ2-7
V: TRBV27
size: .
D: TRBD1
CDR3: CASSPSRGQSSYEQYF
DNA: TGTGCCAGCAGTCCTTCTCGGGGACAGAGCTCCTACGAGCAGTACTTC

J: TRBJ2-5
V: TRBV27
size: .
D: TRBD2
CDR3: CASKLAGGRETQYF
DNA: TGTGCCAGCAAGCTAGCGGGAGGGCGGGAGACCCAGTACTTC

J: TRBJ2-1
V: TRBV11-2
size: .
D: .
CDR3: CASSLDRDNEQFF
DNA: TGTGCCAGCAGCTTAGACAGGGACAATGAGCAGTTCTTC

J: TRBJ2-7
V: TRBV5-8
size: .
D: .
CDR3: CASSLAQGRDEQYF
DNA: TGTGCCAGCAGCTTGGCACAGGGTAGAGACGAGCAGTACTTC

J: TRBJ2-7
V: TRBV29-1
size: once
D: TRBD1
CDR3: CSVEGDRDDSYEQYF
DNA: TGCAGCGTTGAAGGGGACAGGGACGACTCCTACGAGCAGTACTTC

J: TRBJ1-5
V: TRBV6-5
size: .
D: TRBD1
CDR3: CASSYGQGAQPQHF
DNA: TGTGCCAGCAGCTATGGACAGGGAGCGCAGCCCCAGCATTTT

J: TRBJ2-7
V: TRBV27
size: .
D: .
CDR3: CASSYGGLVYF
DNA: TGTGCCAGCAGTTATGGGGGGTTGGTATACTTC

J: TRBJ2-7
V: TRBV4-3
size: .
D: .
CDR3: CASSPSSGTRSYEQYF
DNA: TGCGCCAGCAGCCCCAGTTCCGGGACTCGCTCTTACGAGCAGTACTTC

J: TRBJ1-1
V: TRBV5-1
size: .
D: .
CDR3: CASSQGLNTEAFF
DNA: TGCGCCAGCAGTCAGGGATTGAACACTGAAGCTTTCTTT

J: TRBJ2-7
V: TRBV6-5
size: .
D: TRBD2
CDR3: CASSSNGGDEQYF
DNA: TGTGCCAGCAGTTCCAATGGGGGGGACGAGCAGTACTTC

J: TRBJ1-1
V: TRBV23-1
size: .
D: .
CDR3: CASSGVPCNTEAFF
DNA: TGCGCCAGCAGCGGGGTCCCGTGTAACACTGAAGCTTTCTTT

J: TRBJ1-1
V: TRBV28
size: few
D: .
CDR3: CASSFTTNTEAFF
DNA: TGTGCCAGCAGTTTCACAACGAACACTGAAGCTTTCTTT

J: TRBJ2-7
V: TRBV11-2
size: .
D: TRBD2
CDR3: CASTGLAGAYEQYF
DNA: TGTGCCAGCACCGGACTAGCGGGGGCCTACGAGCAGTACTTC

J: TRBJ2-7
V: TRBV15
size: few
D: TRBD1
CDR3: CATSLDRGREQYF
DNA: TGTGCCACCAGCCTGGACAGGGGGAGGGAGCAGTACTTC

J: TRBJ1-5
V: TRBV10-3
size: medium-sized
D: TRBD1
CDR3: CAISEGGQYQPQHF
DNA: TGTGCCATCAGTGAGGGGGGACAGTATCAGCCCCAGCATTTT

J: TRBJ2-7
V: TRBV30
size: .
D: TRBD2
CDR3: CAWSTSEWEEQYF
DNA: TGTGCCTGGAGCACTAGCGAATGGGAAGAGCAGTACTTC

J: TRBJ2-2
V: TRBV9
size: once
D: TRBD2
CDR3: CASGTSGVGELFF
DNA: TGTGCCAGCGGGACTAGCGGCGTCGGGGAGCTGTTTTTT

J: TRBJ1-2
V: TRBV9
size: .
D: .
CDR3: CASSPRDGGVDGYTF
DNA: TGTGCCAGCAGCCCCCGAGATGGGGGGGTGGATGGCTACACCTTC

J: TRBJ2-7
V: TRBV7-2
size: .
D: TRBD2
CDR3: CASSPRSGGTYEQYF
DNA: TGTGCCAGCAGCCCCCGGAGCGGGGGGACCTACGAGCAGTACTTC

J: TRBJ1-4
V: TRBV6-5
size: .
D: .
CDR3: CASSYSQGTAEKLFF
DNA: TGTGCCAGCAGTTACTCTCAGGGTACGGCTGAAAAACTGTTTTTT

J: TRBJ1-6
V: TRBV9
size: .
D: TRBD1
CDR3: CASSVSRDRGNSPLHF
DNA: TGTGCCAGCAGCGTAAGTCGAGACAGGGGAAATTCACCCCTCCACTTT

J: TRBJ1-5
V: TRBV9
size: .
D: .
CDR3: CASSSRESNQPQHF
DNA: TGTGCCAGCAGCAGCCGGGAGAGCAATCAGCCCCAGCATTTT

J: TRBJ1-2
V: TRBV4-1
size: .
D: TRBD1
CDR3: CASSQVGQLYGYTF
DNA: TGCGCCAGCAGCCAAGTGGGACAGCTTTATGGCTACACCTTC

J: TRBJ2-7
V: TRBV7-9
size: .
D: TRBD2
CDR3: CASSPLTSGWGEQYF
DNA: TGTGCCAGCAGCCCCCTGACTAGCGGGTGGGGCGAGCAGTACTTC

J: TRBJ2-7
V: TRBV2
size: large
D: .
CDR3: CASRLPGQGHFRVSYEQYF
DNA: TGTGCCAGCAGGCTACCGGGACAAGGGCATTTTCGAGTGAGCTACGAGCAGTACTTC

J: TRBJ2-1
V: TRBV5-1
size: .
D: TRBD2
CDR3: CASGTSGTNEQFF
DNA: TGCGCCAGCGGGACTAGCGGGACCAATGAGCAGTTCTTC

J: TRBJ1-4
V: TRBV11-2
size: .
D: .
CDR3: CASSLGEGGDEKLFF
DNA: TGTGCCAGCAGCTTAGGGGAGGGGGGCGACGAAAAACTGTTTTTT

J: TRBJ1-5
V: TRBV4-1
size: few
D: TRBD1
CDR3: CASSQTTGAQPQHF
DNA: TGCGCCAGCAGCCAAACGACAGGGGCCCAGCCCCAGCATTTT